Ten or more counts support the clone carrying this T cell receptor (beta chain). The antigen is not known. TCRdb redid the calling of the RT-PCR reads with MiXCR, one entry per CDR3 protein. Of more than 200,000 distinct CDR3 sequences listed, 12% are singletons. This specimen belongs to a study of response to subunit inactivated influenza vaccine. Overall study findings and caveats: Authors suggested few new T cells are recruited by each seasonal influenza vaccination.

The source material was non-naive T cells sorted from PBMCs, sampled 14 to 15 days before vaccination. The clonotype comes from a man aged 50 to 60 who received an inactivated influenza vaccine.

The CDR3 DNA reads TGTGCCACCAGTGATCCGGGACAGGGTGCAAACACCGGGGAGCTGTTTTTT. Amino acids: CATSDPGQGANTGELFF. The V gene is TRBV24-1, the J gene TRBJ2-2, with 9 bases matching TRBD1. The CDR3 runs 17 residues. Unmatched junction bases numbered 6, after V lost 3 bases and J lost 2 bases. Germline V lookup: CDR1 KGHDR, CDR2 SFDVKD.